The 32 T cell receptor beta chains presented below share a single source sample, sequenced in a study of cytomegalovirus exposure and HLA in healthy donors. The PCR employed 60 Vbeta primers together with 13 Jbeta primers. Produced via immunoSEQ multiplex PCR; TCRdb's table is partial and in-frame only. Its listing shows 100,000 to 150,000 clones. Material: PBMCs. The receptor set was obtained from a woman aged 35 to 49 in good health and CMV-seronegative.

A word on this clone: Other DNA sequences in this sample translate to the same CDR3. CDR3 nucleotide sequence: TGTGCCAGCAGTTGGGACAGCTCTGGAAACACCATATATTTT. It specifies CASSWDSSGNTIYF. This chain uses TRBV6-5 with TRBJ1-3, with TRBD1 matching over 7 bases. Per the germline V gene, CDR1 is MNHEY and CDR2 is SVGAGI. The V and J ends lost 4 bases and 0 bases, in that order; junction bases with no gene match: 0. The CDR3 spans 14 residues.

This sequence joins TRBV5-1 and TRBJ2-2; maybe TRBD1 (5 bases). Trimming left V 3 bases short and J 4 bases short, with 7 bases between. The CDR3 has 13 amino acids. In germline, CDR1 is SGHRS, CDR2 YFSETQ. CDR3 region: CASSSQVTGELFF. As DNA, the CDR3 is TGCGCCAGCAGCTCACAGGTCACCGGGGAGCTGTTTTTT.

The chain has TRBV27 and TRBJ2-2; D is unresolved. Germline V CDR1 and CDR2: MNHEY, SMNVEV (reference sequence). Trimming took 6 bases from V and 7 from J, leaving 15 bases between them. CDR3 size: 14 residues. The CDR3 sequence is CASSLILGFGELFF. In nucleotides, the CDR3 is TGTGCCAGCAGCCTTATCCTCGGGTTCGGGGAGCTGTTTTTT.

The chain couples TRBV2 to TRBJ1-2; D perhaps matches TRBD1 (6 bases). V shed 5 bases and J shed 8 bases, with 15 bases lying between them. Looked up from germline, CDR1 is SNHLY and CDR2 is FYNNEI. The CDR3 covers 13 residues. Here the CDR3 reads CASSQTGRYGYTF. Here the CDR3 DNA reads TGTGCCAGCAGTCAAACAGGGCGTTACGGCTACACCTTC.

The CDR3 coding sequence is TGTGCCAGCAGTTTTCAGGTTTATTCGGGCTACACCTTC. This translates into CASSFQVYSGYTF. The V gene is TRBV28, the J gene TRBJ1-2; D remains ambiguous. The CDR3 extends over 13 amino acids. From germline, CDR1 is MDHEN and CDR2 SYDVKM. V lost 3 bases, J lost 8 bases, and 13 bases lay in between.

The V gene is TRBV6-1, the J gene TRBJ1-4, with 7 bases matching TRBD1. J lost 6 bases, V lost 5 bases, and 6 bases had no gene match. This CDR3 has 14 amino acids. CDR1 MNHNS and CDR2 SASEGT come from the germline V gene. The CDR3 is CASSIGQAHEKLFF. Here the CDR3 DNA reads TGTGCCAGCAGTATCGGACAGGCTCATGAAAAACTGTTTTTT.

CDR3 in DNA: TGTGCCAGCAGTTCGGGGGACCACGAGCAGTACGTC. Protein: CASSSGDHEQYV. The chain recombines TRBV28 with TRBJ2-7; TRBD2 is a possible D gene (6 bases). Per germline, CDR1 MDHEN and CDR2 SYDVKM. V lost 4 bases and J 5 bases, leaving 9 bases between the germline ends. This CDR3 is built from 12 residues.

The chain recombines TRBV5-1 with TRBJ1-4; D is undetermined. V dropped 0 bases and J dropped 0 bases, with 6 bases sitting between them. The germline V gene has CDR1 SGHRS and CDR2 YFSETQ. The CDR3 length is 15 residues. In DNA, the CDR3 is TGCGCCAGCAGCTTGGGCGGCCCAACTAATGAAAAACTGTTTTTT. Translating gives CASSLGGPTNEKLFF.

V and J are TRBV11-2 and TRBJ2-7; D is possibly TRBD2 (6 bases). Trimming shortened V by 5 bases and J by 6 bases, and 14 bases separated the two germline ends. The CDR3 consists of 13 residues. Germline V gene data show CDR1 as SGHAT and CDR2 as FQNNGV. CDR3 region: CASSLKDGGEQYF. CDR3 coding DNA: TGTGCCAGCAGCCTCAAGGACGGGGGCGAGCAGTACTTC.

The chain employs TRBV13 and TRBJ1-3, with D possibly matching TRBD1 (5 bases). Trimming removed 5 bases at V and 7 bases at J, with 15 bases between. The length of the CDR3 is 14 residues. Per germline, CDR1 PRHDT and CDR2 FYEKMQ (reference sequence). The CDR3 is CASSPPGGFNTIYF. The DNA of the CDR3 is TGTGCCAGCAGCCCACCGGGGGGGTTTAACACCATATATTTT.

This chain connects TRBV9 to TRBJ2-5; the match to TRBD1 covers 9 bases. The V and J ends lost 0 bases and 5 bases, in that order; junction bases with no gene match: 5. The CDR3 is 15 residues long. Germline CDR1 and CDR2: SGDLS and YYNGEE. The CDR3, as DNA: TGTGCCAGCAGCGTAGAGACAGGGGGGAGGGAGACCCAGTACTTC. Residues: CASSVETGGRETQYF. Together with reference TRBV9 and TRBJ2-5, the CDR3 gives the full variable domain: DSGVTQTPKHLITATGQRVTLRCSPRSGDLSVYWYQQSLDQGLQFLIQYYNGEERAKGNILERFSAQQFPDLHSELNLSSLELGDSALYFCASSVETGGRETQYFGPGTRLLVL.

The gene calls are TRBV11-2 and TRBJ2-1; D unclear. The CDR3 length is 16 residues. V was trimmed by 0 bases and J by 3 bases, leaving 12 bases between them. Germline V gives CDR1 SGHAT, CDR2 FQNNGV. CDR3 sequence (DNA): TGTGCCAGCAGCTTAGATTTGGGCCAGGTCTACAATGAGCAGTTCTTC. Its protein product is CASSLDLGQVYNEQFF.

A note on this clone: The sample contains more than one DNA sequence encoding this CDR3. CDR3 in DNA: TGTGCCAGCAGTTTCCAGGAGGCTGGAAACACCATATATTTT. Protein sequence: CASSFQEAGNTIYF. This chain uses TRBV6-5 with TRBJ1-3; D not certain. Germline V CDR1 and CDR2: MNHEY, SVGAGI. The V end was cut by 4 bases, the J end by 2 bases, with 9 bases between. CDR3 length: 14 residues.

The rearrangement links TRBV19 to TRBJ1-6, with D tentatively TRBD1 (5 bases). Germline CDR1 and CDR2: LNHDA and SQIVND (reference sequence). V gave up 6 bases and J gave up 9 bases, with 15 bases separating them. The CDR3 contains 14 residues. The CDR3: CASSIPGGGSPLHF. In DNA form, the CDR3 reads TGTGCCAGTAGCATCCCAGGCGGGGGTTCACCCCTCCACTTT.

This rearrangement joins TRBV28 to TRBJ1-2; 8 nucleotides line up with TRBD1. The length of the CDR3 is 12 residues. The V and J ends lost 7 bases and 8 bases, in that order; junction bases with no gene match: 6. The germline CDR1 and CDR2 sequences are MDHEN and SYDVKM. In DNA, the CDR3 is TGTGCCAGCATCCAGGGGGCTCGGGGCTACACCTTC. This gives the protein CASIQGARGYTF.

CDR3 amino acids: CASSRTGGTDNSPLHF. For the CDR3, the DNA is TGCGCCAGCAGCCGGACAGGGGGTACGGATAATTCACCCCTCCACTTT. The rearrangement uses TRBV4-1 and TRBJ1-6; 10 bases are shared with TRBD1. V trimming: 4 bases; J trimming: 5 bases; junction bases outside the gene matches: 5. The CDR3 consists of 16 residues. In germline, CDR1 is MGHRA, CDR2 YSYEKL.

The chain employs TRBV27 and TRBJ1-5; 10 bases agree with TRBD1. The germline V gene encodes CDR1 MNHEY and CDR2 SMNVEV (reference sequence). This CDR3 region has 15 residues. The V and J ends lost 6 bases and 0 bases, in that order; junction bases with no gene match: 2. DNA for the CDR3: TGTGCCAGCAGGGGACAGGGGAATAGCAATCAGCCCCAGCATTTT. Its translation: CASRGQGNSNQPQHF.

The chain employs TRBV19 and TRBJ2-1; D not certain. This CDR3 contains 11 residues. Between the trimmed V and J ends, which lost 5 bases and 11 bases, there was a span of 10 bases. Germline V gene data show CDR1 as LNHDA and CDR2 as SQIVND (reference sequence). The CDR3 region has the DNA TGTGCCAGTAGTCGATCGAGCCAGCAGTTCTTC. Amino acid sequence: CASSRSSQQFF. Combining the CDR3 with reference TRBV19 and TRBJ2-1 gives the whole variable domain DGGITQSPKYLFRKEGQNVTLSCEQNLNHDAMYWYRQDPGQGLRLIYYSQIVNDFQKGDIAEGYSVSREKKESFPLTVTSAQKNPTAFYLCASSRSSQQFFGPGTRLTVL.

The rearrangement links TRBV5-1 to TRBJ2-2; tentative D call: TRBD1 (5 bases). The CDR3 has 14 amino acids. Deletions cut 2 bases from V and 5 bases from J, with 10 bases between. The germline gives CDR1 SGHRS, CDR2 YFSETQ. CDR3 sequence: CASSLTSGTGELFF. CDR3 nucleotide sequence: TGCGCCAGCAGCTTAACTTCAGGGACCGGGGAGCTGTTTTTT.

The genes are TRBV7-3 and TRBJ2-2; tentative D call: TRBD2 (6 bases). Looked up from germline, CDR1 is SGHTA and CDR2 is FQGTGA. This CDR3 is built from 16 residues. V lost 0 bases, J lost 3 bases, and 11 bases lay in between. CDR3 in amino acids: CASSLTGGSDTGELFF. The CDR3 DNA reads as TGTGCCAGCAGCTTAACGGGGGGAAGTGACACCGGGGAGCTGTTTTTT.

The chain combines TRBV5-1 with TRBJ1-1, with 7 bases matching TRBD1. Looked up from germline, CDR1 is SGHRS and CDR2 is YFSETQ. The CDR3 consists of 14 residues. The J segment lost 4 bases and the V segment lost 1 base, leaving 4 bases of the junction unmatched. The CDR3 reads CASSLSQGGTEAFF. CDR3 sequence (DNA): TGCGCCAGCAGCTTGTCCCAGGGGGGCACTGAAGCTTTCTTT.

V usage is TRBV6-5 and J usage is TRBJ2-7, with 8 bases that match TRBD1. The CDR3 is 16 amino acids. J lost 4 bases, V lost 0 bases, and 8 bases had no gene match. Germline loops: CDR1 MNHEY, CDR2 SVGAGI. The CDR3: CASSYSLTGAGYEQYF. Written as DNA, the CDR3 is TGTGCCAGCAGTTACTCTTTGACAGGGGCAGGGTACGAGCAGTACTTC.

The chain recombines TRBV5-1 with TRBJ2-3, with TRBD1 as a possible D gene (5 bases). The germline V and J ends were trimmed by 4 bases and 1 base, with 13 bases remaining between them. Germline V lookup: CDR1 SGHRS, CDR2 YFSETQ. The CDR3 totals 15 residues. The CDR3 loop reads CASSVAGSGTDTQYF. The CDR3 DNA follows: TGCGCCAGCAGCGTCGCAGGGTCGGGCACAGATACGCAGTATTTT.

The chain uses TRBV28 and TRBJ1-3, with D maybe TRBD1 (6 bases). V gave up 4 bases and J gave up 3 bases, with 16 bases separating them. The germline V gene has CDR1 MDHEN and CDR2 SYDVKM. The CDR3 is 16 amino acids. CDR3 amino acids: CASSSSLGAGGNTIYF. CDR3 nucleotides: TGTGCCAGCAGTTCCAGTCTGGGGGCTGGTGGAAACACCATATATTTT.

V and J are TRBV7-2 and TRBJ2-6, with 8 positions matching TRBD1. Germline assignment: CDR1 SGHTA and CDR2 FQGNSA. CDR3 length: 16 residues. V shed 8 bases, J shed 4 bases, and the junction held 10 bases outside the gene matches. The CDR3 DNA follows: TGTGCCAGCTCTCGGGGACAGGCGGGAGGGGCCAACGTCCTGACTTTC. Residues: CASSRGQAGGANVLTF.

This rearrangement joins TRBV5-1 to TRBJ1-1, with a tentative D call TRBD1 (6 bases). This CDR3 is built from 16 residues. Germline CDR1 and CDR2: SGHRS and YFSETQ. The ends were cut back, 4 bases at V and 2 bases at J, with 18 bases in the middle. As DNA, the CDR3 is TGCGCCAGCAGCCCAATTCCAGGGGTCACCAACACTGAAGCTTTCTTT. Its protein product is CASSPIPGVTNTEAFF.

The chain carries TRBV6-6 and TRBJ1-2; D gene ambiguous. V was pared by 0 bases and J by 4 bases, with 9 bases between. Germline values: CDR1 MNHNY, CDR2 SVGAGI (reference sequence). The CDR3 covers 14 residues. The CDR3 nucleotides read TGTGCCAGCAGTTACTCGTCAGGCCCCTATGGCTACACCTTC. Protein sequence: CASSYSSGPYGYTF.

This chain uses TRBV27 with TRBJ2-7; TRBD1 agrees at 10 bases. Germline V gene data show CDR1 as MNHEY and CDR2 as SMNVEV (reference sequence). CDR3 length equals 14 residues. The V gene end was trimmed by 6 bases and the J gene end by 3 bases; junction bases not matched to a gene: 5. The CDR3 region is CASSPRDRGYEQYF. The CDR3 coding sequence is TGTGCCAGCAGCCCTAGGGACAGGGGCTACGAGCAGTACTTC.

The chain employs TRBV5-6 and TRBJ2-7; D is possibly TRBD2 (5 bases). The CDR3 runs to 15 residues. Germline-derived CDR1 and CDR2 are SGHDT and YYEEEE. V was trimmed by 1 base and J by 1 base, leaving 12 bases between them. CDR3 bases: TGTGCCAGCAGCTTGTTCCCGCCGGGATCCTACGAGCAGTACGTC. It translates to CASSLFPPGSYEQYV.

This sequence joins TRBV5-6 and TRBJ2-7; 7 bases agree with TRBD2. The CDR3 is 17 residues long. CDR1 and CDR2 from the germline V gene are SGHDT and YYEEEE. V shed 1 base and J 0 bases; nucleotides not matched to a gene: 10. Written as DNA, the CDR3 is TGTGCCAGCAGCTTGTATCCTCTTAGCGGGCTCTCCTACGAGCAGTACTTC. Its translation is CASSLYPLSGLSYEQYF.

The gene calls are TRBV19 and TRBJ2-7; D call uncertain. The CDR3 loop spans 14 amino acids. The germline CDR1 and CDR2 sequences are LNHDA and SQIVND (reference sequence). Trimming took off 2 bases at V and 0 bases at J, with 8 bases between the two ends. CDR3 sequence reads: CASSISPGSYEQYF. CDR3 bases: TGTGCCAGTAGTATATCTCCAGGCTCCTACGAGCAGTACTTC.

The V and J genes are TRBV11-2 and TRBJ2-4; D is perhaps TRBD2 (6 bases). Trimming removed 5 bases at V and 0 bases at J, with 20 bases between. CDR3 length: 18 residues. Germline CDR1 is SGHAT and CDR2 is FQNNGV. The CDR3 spells CASSQRAGLDLAKNIQYF. The CDR3 nucleotides are TGTGCCAGCAGCCAGCGGGCTGGACTCGACTTAGCCAAAAACATTCAGTACTTC.